This record covers a single TCR beta chain. This sample stems from a study of blood T cell repertoires in COVID-19. Produced via immunoSEQ multiplex PCR; TCRdb's table is partial and in-frame only. The sample comprises tens of thousands of clones, about four fifths of which are singletons, and roughly a fifth rests with the top ten. The germline V gene encodes CDR1 LGHDT and CDR2 YNNKEL (reference sequence). The CDR3 length is 14 residues. V was pared by 2 bases and J by 8 bases, with 12 bases between. The rearrangement uses TRBV3-1 (or the pseudogene TRBV3-2) and TRBJ2-2; a possible D gene is TRBD2 (5 bases). This receptor was taken from a woman aged 60-75 years with acute or convalescent COVID-19. Material: peripheral blood. CDR3 DNA sequence: TGTGCCAGCAGCCAACGGGAAGTATTGGGGGAGCTGTTTTTT. This sequence encodes CASSQREVLGELFF.